The 5 T cell receptor beta chains below were found in one sample sequenced in a study of blood T cells in healthy people across ages. Alongside a J-beta primer mix, a sample-barcoded 5' primer served in a second PCR lasting about 7 to 12 cycles. TCRdb reanalysed the 5' RACE reads using MiXCR and keeps one entry per CDR3 protein. The repertoire holds 1 million to 1.2 million distinct CDR3 sequences, with around two fifths as singletons. What was sequenced was blood. The receptor source for this set is a man aged 18 to 35 in good health.

This rearrangement joins TRBV25-1 to TRBJ2-3; 7 positions agree with TRBD1. This CDR3 is built from 17 residues. Germline V gene lookup returns CDR1 MGHDK and CDR2 SYGVNS. Trimming cost V 4 bases and J 2 bases; bases outside gene matches: 12. The DNA of the CDR3 is TGTGCCAGCAGTGGTTACCGGGACAGACGCCTCACAGATACGCAGTATTTT. Amino acid sequence: CASSGYRDRRLTDTQYF.

This chain uses TRBV3-1 with TRBJ2-2, with 8 positions matching TRBD2. V lost 4 bases and J lost 7; bases outside the gene matches: 8. Germline V gene sequence: CDR1 LGHDT, CDR2 YNNKEL (reference sequence). CDR3 length: 15 amino acids. In DNA, the CDR3 is TGTGCCAGCAGCCCACAAGCGGGGGTTGGCGGGGAGCTGTTTTTT. It translates to CASSPQAGVGGELFF.

About this clonotype itself: This may be a read error: a much more frequent sequence differs by one nucleotide. V usage is TRBV7-9 and J usage is TRBJ2-5; D gene unclear. Trimming cost V 4 bases and J 11 bases, with 26 bases left between them. This CDR3 comprises 16 residues. Germline CDR1 SEHNR, CDR2 FQNEAQ (reference sequence). The CDR3 loop is CASSSAQFASYNEQYF. CDR3 nucleotide sequence: TGTGCCAGCAGCTCCGCACAGTTCGCCTCCTACAATGAGCAGTACTTC.

The V call is TRBV4-3, the J call TRBJ1-1, with TRBD1 matching 8 bases. Trimming at V came to 0 bases and at J to 6 bases, leaving 6 bases not matched to a gene. Germline assignment: CDR1 LGHNA and CDR2 YSLEER. This CDR3 comprises 15 residues. The DNA of the CDR3 is TGCGCCAGCAGCCAAGACGGGACAGGCTGGGCTGAAGCTTTCTTT. Amino acid sequence: CASSQDGTGWAEAFF.

This sequence joins TRBV7-9 and TRBJ2-3; D may match TRBD1 or TRBD2 (5 bases each). The germline V and J ends were trimmed by 1 base and 5 bases, with 16 bases remaining between them. CDR1 and CDR2 (germline): SEHNR, FQNEAQ (reference sequence). CDR3 length equals 16 residues. CDR3 amino acids: CASSLVGHPEGDTQYF. CDR3 sequence (DNA): TGTGCCAGCAGCTTAGTCGGACATCCTGAGGGAGATACGCAGTATTTT.